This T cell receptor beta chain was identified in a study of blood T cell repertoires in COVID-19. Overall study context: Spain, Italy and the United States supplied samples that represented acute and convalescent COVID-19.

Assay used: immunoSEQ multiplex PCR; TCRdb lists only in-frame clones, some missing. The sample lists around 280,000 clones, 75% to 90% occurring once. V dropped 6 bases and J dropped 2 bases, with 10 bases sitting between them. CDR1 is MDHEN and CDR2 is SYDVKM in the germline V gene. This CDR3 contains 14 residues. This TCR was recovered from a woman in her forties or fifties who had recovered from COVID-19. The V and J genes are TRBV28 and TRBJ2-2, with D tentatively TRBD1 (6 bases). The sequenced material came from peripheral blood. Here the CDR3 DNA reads TGTGCCAGCAGGAAACAGGGAAACACCGGGGAGCTGTTTTTT. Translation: CASRKQGNTGELFF.